These 30 T cell receptor beta chains were all obtained from the same sample, sequenced in a study of regulatory T cells in long-lasting Graves disease. Time point of the sample: newly diagnosed GD, antithyroid drugs for less than 3 months. Isolated PBMC RNA provided the starting material for the TCR library. Relying on iRepertoire HTBI primers and Arm-PCR of CDR3 regions, the team built TCR beta libraries. TCRdb re-analysed the multiplex PCR reads in MiXCR, keeping a single row per CDR3 protein. The table has about 200,000 distinct CDR3 sequences, around 18% seen once. This specimen consisted of peripheral blood mononuclear cells (PBMCs), obtained at new diagnosis, from a patient treated with antithyroid drugs. The receptors come from a female donor with Graves disease.

There are many counts of this clonotype. This rearrangement joins TRBV6-1 to TRBJ1-1; 8 nucleotides match TRBD1. CDR1 and CDR2 (germline): MNHNS, SASEGT. Germline trimming cut 5 bases from V and 3 bases from J; bases unmatched to any gene: 5. The CDR3 sequence is 14 residues long. CDR3 DNA: TGTGCCAGCAGTAGCCGACAGGGGTACACTGAAGCTTTCTTT. This translates into CASSSRQGYTEAFF.

This clonotype showed up many times. The chain employs TRBV28 and TRBJ1-2; TRBD1 matches 11 bases. The CDR3 contains 13 residues. CDR1 and CDR2 (germline): MDHEN, SYDVKM. With V trimmed by 5 bases and J by 8 bases, 4 bases remained unmatched. In DNA, the CDR3 is TGTGCCAGCAGTGAAGGACAGGGGGCCGGCTACACCTTC. This encodes CASSEGQGAGYTF.

Details on this clonotype: A single base separates this from a much larger clone, so it may be a read error. The J gene is TRBJ2-7, the V gene TRBV12-5; 12 bases align to TRBD2. The CDR3 consists of 14 residues. From germline, CDR1 is LGHNT and CDR2 FRNRAP. The CDR3 DNA reads as TGTGCTAGTGCCGGACTAGCGGGGATATACGAGCGGTACTTC. Amino acid sequence: CASAGLAGIYERYF.

This clonotype was detected many times. CDR3 in amino acids: CASSEGELAEQFF. The CDR3 coding sequence is TGTGCCAGCAGTGAAGGGGAGCTGGCGGAGCAGTTCTTC. The chain combines TRBV6-1 with TRBJ2-1, with a possible D match to TRBD2 (5 bases). The CDR3 is 13 amino acids. Germline V gives CDR1 MNHNS, CDR2 SASEGT. Trimming stripped 1 base from V and 10 bases from J, with 11 bases between.

This clonotype was recorded at least ten times. This chain links TRBV18 with TRBJ1-1; D is unclear. V lost 3 bases to trimming and J lost 1 base, with 9 bases between them. This CDR3 is built from 14 residues. The germline V gene has CDR1 KGHSH and CDR2 LQKENI. The CDR3 protein is CASSPIGTNTEAFF. CDR3 nucleotide sequence: TGTGCCAGCTCACCGATAGGTACGAACACTGAAGCTTTCTTT.

This clonotype was counted many times. The chain employs TRBV12-3 or TRBV12-4 and TRBJ2-6, with TRBD1 identical over 9 bases. Trimming at V came to 6 bases and at J to 0 bases, leaving 6 bases not matched to a gene. This CDR3 comprises 17 residues. CDR3 in amino acids: CASSRDRASSGANVLTF. CDR3 bases: TGTGCCAGCAGCAGGGACAGGGCCTCCTCTGGGGCCAACGTCCTGACTTTC.

At least ten counts were recorded for this clonotype. This chain links TRBV24-1 with TRBJ2-2; 8 bases map to TRBD1. J was trimmed by 0 bases and V by 3 bases; bases with no gene match: 5. This CDR3 has 17 amino acids. Germline V gene lookup returns CDR1 KGHDR and CDR2 SFDVKD. In DNA, the CDR3 is TGTGCCACCAGTGATACCCGGACAGGGACGAACACCGGGGAGCTGTTTTTT. This gives the protein CATSDTRTGTNTGELFF.

This clonotype was recorded at least ten times. V and J are TRBV7-2 and TRBJ2-2; 7 nucleotides align to TRBD1. This CDR3 spans 13 amino acids. Trimming took 3 bases from V and 5 from J; bases not matched to a gene: 0. Germline V lookup: CDR1 SGHTA, CDR2 FQGNSA. CDR3 sequence (DNA): TGTGCCAGCAGCTTGGGACAGACCGGGGAGCTGTTTTTT. It specifies CASSLGQTGELFF.

About this clonotype itself: A much more abundant neighbour one base away suggests this may be a read error. The genes are TRBV6-1 and TRBJ2-7; no firm D call. This CDR3 spans 16 amino acids. Looked up from germline, CDR1 is MNHNS and CDR2 is SASEGT. Between the trimmed V and J ends, which lost 1 base and 2 bases, there was a span of 15 bases. CDR3 loop: CASSEVMGYSPYEQYF. The CDR3 nucleotides read TGTGCCAGCAGTGAAGTGATGGGCTACTCGCCCTACGAGCAGTACTTC.

V usage is TRBV28 and J usage is TRBJ1-1, with D hard to call. Looked up from germline, CDR1 is MDHEN and CDR2 is SYDVKM. This CDR3 is 14 amino acids long. Deletions cut 3 bases from V and 1 base from J, with 9 bases between. The CDR3 here is CASSLGWGNTEAFF. The CDR3 DNA reads TGTGCCAGCAGTTTGGGATGGGGGAACACTGAAGCTTTCTTT.

This clonotype has at least ten counts. The chain recombines TRBV11-3 with TRBJ2-5; the match to TRBD2 covers 13 bases. This CDR3 has 16 residues. Trimming removed 1 base from V and 2 bases from J; junction bases left unmatched: 1. Germline lookup yields CDR1 SGHNT and CDR2 YENEEA. CDR3 DNA sequence: TGTGCCAGCAGCTTAGGGACTAGCGGGAGACAAGAGACCCAGTACTTC. As protein: CASSLGTSGRQETQYF. The entire variable domain, with the rest obtained from reference TRBV11-3 and TRBJ2-5, is as follows: EAGVVQSPRYKIIEKKQPVAFWCNPISGHNTLYWYLQNLGQGPELLIRYENEEAVDDSQLPKDRFSAERLKGVDSTLKIQPAELGDSAVYLCASSLGTSGRQETQYFGPGTRLLVL.

CDR3 protein: CASRPSPGTRGRDTQYF. The CDR3 nucleotides read TGTGCCAGCAGACCCTCTCCCGGGACTAGGGGGAGAGATACGCAGTATTTT. The V call is TRBV6-1, the J call TRBJ2-3; 8 positions agree with TRBD2. Unmatched junction bases numbered 16, after V lost 6 bases and J lost 5 bases. The CDR3 loop spans 17 amino acids. Germline assignment: CDR1 MNHNS and CDR2 SASEGT.

The chain combines TRBV7-9 with TRBJ1-2, with D possibly being TRBD1 (5 bases). This CDR3 spans 14 amino acids. The V gene lost 5 bases and the J gene lost 4 bases, with 14 bases spanning the gap. Germline-derived CDR1 and CDR2 are SEHNR and FQNEAQ (reference sequence). In nucleotides, the CDR3 is TGTGCCAGCAGCAATACGACAGAAACCTATGGCTACACCTTC. Residues: CASSNTTETYGYTF.

This clonotype was detected ten times or more. V gene TRBV9 combines with J gene TRBJ2-1; 15 bases align to TRBD2. The V segment lost 0 bases and the J segment 0 bases; nucleotides outside the gene matches: 4. CDR3 length: 19 amino acids. CDR1 and CDR2 from the germline V gene are SGDLS and YYNGEE. In nucleotides, the CDR3 is TGTGCCAGCAGCGTAGAGGGGACTAGCGGGAGGCGCTCCTACAATGAGCAGTTCTTC. Translating gives CASSVEGTSGRRSYNEQFF.

This clonotype was counted at least ten times. This chain connects TRBV4-1 to TRBJ2-5, with 11 positions matching TRBD2. Germline loops: CDR1 MGHRA, CDR2 YSYEKL. This CDR3 comprises 15 residues. Unmatched junction bases numbered 7, after V lost 6 bases and J lost 4 bases. The CDR3 nucleotides read TGCGCCAGCAGTCGATATAGCGGGAGGGGAGAGACCCAGTACTTC. Its protein is CASSRYSGRGETQYF.

The rearrangement joins TRBV19 to TRBJ1-5; D remains ambiguous. The V end was cut by 2 bases, the J end by 5 bases, with 4 bases between. Germline lookup yields CDR1 LNHDA and CDR2 SQIVND (reference sequence). The CDR3 runs 12 residues. CDR3 loop: CASSIIDQPQHF. DNA for the CDR3: TGTGCCAGTAGTATAATAGATCAGCCCCAGCATTTT.

This clonotype was observed many times. The chain employs TRBV5-1 and TRBJ1-1; 12 bases align to TRBD1. There are 15 residues in the CDR3. V was clipped by 4 bases and J by 5 bases; unmatched bases: 6. Germline V gives CDR1 SGHRS, CDR2 YFSETQ. In nucleotides, the CDR3 is TGCGCCAGCAGCAGGGACAGGGGGCAAGGGACTGAAGCTTTCTTT. Translation: CASSRDRGQGTEAFF.

This clonotype was seen ten or more times. The gene calls are TRBV6-2 or TRBV6-3 and TRBJ2-1; TRBD2 matches 11 bases. J lost 3 bases, V lost 7 bases, and 14 bases had no gene match. The CDR3 runs to 18 residues. Germline CDR1 and CDR2: MNHEY and SVGEGT. Written as DNA, the CDR3 is TGTGCCAGCACAGGACTAGCGGGTGGACTACCCAGCTACAATGAGCAGTTCTTC. Its translation: CASTGLAGGLPSYNEQFF.

The chain carries TRBV7-6 and TRBJ1-4; 7 bases map to TRBD1. The CDR3 is 15 residues long. CDR1 and CDR2 from the germline V gene are SGHVS and FNYEAQ. Germline trimming cut 4 bases from V and 7 bases from J; bases unmatched to any gene: 9. CDR3 nucleotides: TGTGCCAGCAGCTCCCCGGGACAGTCGAGTGAAAAACTGTTTTTT. Encoded protein: CASSSPGQSSEKLFF. Together with reference TRBV7-6 and TRBJ1-4, the CDR3 gives the full variable domain: GAGVSQSPRYKVTKRGQDVALRCDPISGHVSLYWYRQALGQGPEFLTYFNYEAQQDKSGLPNDRFSAERPEGSISTLTIQRTEQRDSAMYRCASSSPGQSSEKLFFGSGTQLSVL.

This clonotype was found many times. The chain couples TRBV7-6 to TRBJ2-7, with TRBD1 matching 7 bases. Germline-derived CDR1 and CDR2 are SGHVS and FNYEAQ. The CDR3 loop spans 15 amino acids. V lost 3 bases to trimming and J lost 2 bases; unmatched junction nucleotides: 7. The DNA of the CDR3 is TGTGCCAGCAGCTTGGGACAGCCGGCCACCTACGAGCAGTACTTC. It codes for CASSLGQPATYEQYF.

This clonotype came up many times. The V and J genes are TRBV12-5 and TRBJ2-1, with 9 positions matching TRBD2. Germline CDR1 LGHNT, CDR2 FRNRAP. The CDR3 contains 20 residues. Trimming took 1 base from V and 9 from J; bases not matched to a gene: 22. The CDR3 spells CASGLAPPGRLGLALGEQFF. The CDR3 DNA reads TGTGCTAGTGGTTTGGCACCCCCGGGACGACTGGGACTAGCCCTCGGTGAGCAGTTCTTC. The full variable domain, completed using reference TRBV12-5 and TRBJ2-1, is DARVTQTPRHKVTEMGQEVTMRCQPILGHNTVFWYRQTMMQGLELLAYFRNRAPLDDSGMPKDRFSAEMPDATLATLKIQPSEPRDSAVYFCASGLAPPGRLGLALGEQFFGPGTRLTVL.

This clonotype occurred many times. The genes are TRBV24-1 and TRBJ2-1; D possibly corresponds to TRBD2 (6 bases). Germline V lookup: CDR1 KGHDR, CDR2 SFDVKD. This CDR3 spans 13 amino acids. With 9 bases removed from V and 1 base from J, the gap between germline ends came to 9 bases. The CDR3 region has the DNA TGTGCCACCGGCGGGGAATCCTACAATGAGCAGTTCTTC. Translating it yields CATGGESYNEQFF.

This rearrangement joins TRBV27 to TRBJ1-5, with 8 bases matching TRBD1. Germline V lookup: CDR1 MNHEY, CDR2 SMNVEV (reference sequence). The CDR3 extends over 13 amino acids. The ends lost 3 bases at V and 7 bases at J; junction bases unmatched: 2. The CDR3 region is CASSLWDRQPQHF. The CDR3 nucleotides are TGTGCCAGCAGTTTGTGGGACAGGCAGCCCCAGCATTTT.

This chain links TRBV11-2 with TRBJ1-1, with D possibly TRBD1 on 5 matching bases. CDR3 length: 15 amino acids. The V and J ends lost 1 base and 0 bases respectively, with 9 bases between them. Germline V gives CDR1 SGHAT, CDR2 FQNNGV. This chain's CDR3 is CASSLVRGLNTEAFF. Here the CDR3 DNA reads TGTGCCAGCAGCTTAGTGAGGGGCTTGAACACTGAAGCTTTCTTT.

In this sample, this clonotype turned up many times. The chain recombines TRBV7-9 with TRBJ2-3, with 7 bases lining up with TRBD1. The CDR3 extends over 13 amino acids. Germline V gene sequence: CDR1 SEHNR, CDR2 FQNEAQ (reference sequence). V gave up 4 bases and J gave up 7 bases; unmatched junction bases: 5. CDR3 protein: CASSYSTGNTQYF. In DNA form, the CDR3 reads TGTGCCAGCAGCTACTCGACAGGGAATACGCAGTATTTT.

This clonotype appeared many times. V usage is TRBV12-3 or TRBV12-4 and J usage is TRBJ1-1, with TRBD1 matching 9 bases. The J segment lost 4 bases and the V segment lost 6 bases, leaving 6 bases of the junction unmatched. The CDR3 is made up of 14 amino acids. The CDR3 protein is CASSETGGGTEAFF. CDR3 DNA sequence: TGTGCCAGCAGCGAAACAGGGGGCGGCACTGAAGCTTTCTTT.

With respect to this clonotype: A read error is the likely source, as a far larger clone sits one nucleotide away. The chain uses TRBV11-2 and TRBJ2-3, with 8 bases fitting TRBD1. The germline CDR1 and CDR2 sequences are SGHAT and FQNNGV. The CDR3 has 20 residues. The ends lost 8 bases at V and 0 bases at J; junction bases unmatched: 22. The CDR3 nucleotides are TGTGCCAGCGACAGGGGCGTTGGTAGGAGGGCAATTCCTAGCACAGATACGCAGTATTTT. It codes for CASDRGVGRRAIPSTDTQYF. Full variable domain (missing parts from reference TRBV11-2 and TRBJ2-3): EAGVAQSPRYKIIEKRQSVAFWCNPISGHATLYWYQQILGQGPKLLIQFQNNGVVDDSQLPKDRFSAERLKGVDSTLKIQPAKLEDSAVYLCASDRGVGRRAIPSTDTQYFGPGTRLTVL.

Ten or more counts support this clonotype. This CDR3 is CASSLDVSRRNTEAFF. CDR3 bases: TGTGCCAGCAGTTTGGACGTGTCAAGGAGAAACACTGAAGCTTTCTTT. The rearrangement uses TRBV12-3 or TRBV12-4 and TRBJ1-1; D not resolved. V was cut by 3 bases and J by 2 bases, with 16 bases left in between. This CDR3 has 16 amino acids.

This clonotype was observed many times. V usage is TRBV10-3 and J usage is TRBJ1-6; maybe TRBD1 (5 bases). V was shortened by 3 bases and J by 0 bases, with 9 bases between the two germline ends. Germline V lookup: CDR1 ENHRY, CDR2 SYGVKD. The CDR3 totals 16 residues. The CDR3 bases are TGTGCCATCAGTGAACTCGGGGCCTCCTATAATTCACCCCTCCACTTT. Translation: CAISELGASYNSPLHF.

Many counts were recorded for this clonotype. The chain has TRBV2 and TRBJ2-2; D unclear. The V gene lost 7 bases and the J gene lost 1 base, with 10 bases spanning the gap. Germline CDR1 SNHLY, CDR2 FYNNEI. The CDR3 is made up of 14 amino acids. The CDR3 is CASTPWENTGELFF. The CDR3 region has the DNA TGTGCCAGCACCCCTTGGGAGAACACCGGGGAGCTGTTTTTT.